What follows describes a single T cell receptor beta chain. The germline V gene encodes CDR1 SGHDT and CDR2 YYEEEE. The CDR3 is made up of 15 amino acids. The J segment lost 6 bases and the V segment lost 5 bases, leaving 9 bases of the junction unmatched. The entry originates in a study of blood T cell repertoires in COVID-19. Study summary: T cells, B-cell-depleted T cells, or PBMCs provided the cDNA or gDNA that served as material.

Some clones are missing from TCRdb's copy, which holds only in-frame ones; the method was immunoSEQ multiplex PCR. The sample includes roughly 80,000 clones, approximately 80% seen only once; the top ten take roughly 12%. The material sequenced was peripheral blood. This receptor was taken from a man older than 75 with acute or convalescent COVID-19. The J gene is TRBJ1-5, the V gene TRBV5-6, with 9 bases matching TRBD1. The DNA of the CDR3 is TGTGCCAGCAGTAGGAAAACAGGGGGCGGTCAGCCCCAGCATTTT. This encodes CASSRKTGGGQPQHF.